This is a list of T cell receptor beta chains from one sample in a study of blood T cell repertoires in COVID-19. Clones were sequenced by immunoSEQ multiplex PCR, and TCRdb holds only the in-frame ones, with some missing. Of 25,000 to 35,000 clones in the sample, 89% were seen once. The sample taken for sequencing was peripheral blood. These receptor sequences come from a man older than 75 with acute or convalescent COVID-19. Each CDR3 is given with its conserved first and last residue. The D gene is left open where the match is weak. Size is omitted from some rows. Given values are once, few, many or a class for expanded clones.

clone_size: -; v_call: TRBV11-2; j_call: TRBJ2-1; d_call: -; cdr3_nt: TGTGCCAGCAGCCCAAGGGCCGGGAACGTCAATGAGCAGTTCTTC; cdr3_aa: CASSPRAGNVNEQFF
clone_size: -; v_call: TRBV10-3; j_call: TRBJ2-1; d_call: TRBD1; cdr3_nt: TGTGCCATTCATGACCCCCCCGGACAGGGGGCAAATGAGCAGTTCTTC; cdr3_aa: CAIHDPPGQGANEQFF
clone_size: -; v_call: TRBV30; j_call: TRBJ1-2; d_call: -; cdr3_nt: TGTGCCTGGAGCCCTGGGGCGACCTATGGCTACACCTTC; cdr3_aa: CAWSPGATYGYTF
clone_size: -; v_call: TRBV7-2; j_call: TRBJ2-4; d_call: -; cdr3_nt: TGTGCCAGCAGCTTAGCGCTTGGGACAAGTACCCAAAACATTCAGTACTTC; cdr3_aa: CASSLALGTSTQNIQYF
clone_size: -; v_call: TRBV5-4; j_call: TRBJ2-1; d_call: TRBD2; cdr3_nt: TGTGCCAGCAGCATAAATCTAGCGGGAGCCAATGAGCAGTTCTTC; cdr3_aa: CASSINLAGANEQFF
clone_size: once; v_call: TRBV21-1; j_call: TRBJ2-5; d_call: -; cdr3_nt: TGTGCCAGCAGCATCCGGGACAGGGATGGGGAGACCCAGTACTTC; cdr3_aa: CASSIRDRDGETQYF
clone_size: -; v_call: TRBV3-1/TRBV3-2; j_call: TRBJ2-7; d_call: -; cdr3_nt: TGTGCCAGCAGCCCAGGGGACAACCTCTACGAGCAGTACTTC; cdr3_aa: CASSPGDNLYEQYF
clone_size: -; v_call: TRBV30; j_call: TRBJ2-3; d_call: TRBD2; cdr3_nt: TGTGCCTGGAGTGTCCCAGCGGGGTTCACAGATACGCAGTATTTT; cdr3_aa: CAWSVPAGFTDTQYF
clone_size: -; v_call: TRBV2; j_call: TRBJ1-5; d_call: -; cdr3_nt: TGTGCCAGCAGCAGTACAGGGAATAGCAATCAGCCCCAGCATTTT; cdr3_aa: CASSSTGNSNQPQHF
clone_size: once; v_call: TRBV10-3; j_call: TRBJ2-3; d_call: TRBD1; cdr3_nt: TGTGCCATCAGTGCCTTGGGGACAGGGGGAGTTGACTCAACGCAGTATTTT; cdr3_aa: CAISALGTGGVDSTQYF
clone_size: -; v_call: TRBV28; j_call: TRBJ1-4; d_call: TRBD1; cdr3_nt: TGTGCCAGCAGCCGGGCCGGGACAGCAAAAAAACTGTTTTTT; cdr3_aa: CASSRAGTAKKLFF
clone_size: once; v_call: TRBV29-1; j_call: TRBJ2-1; d_call: TRBD1; cdr3_nt: TGCAGCGTGGGAGGGACAGGGGGCTTCTACAATGAGCAGTTCTTC; cdr3_aa: CSVGGTGGFYNEQFF
clone_size: -; v_call: TRBV19; j_call: TRBJ1-2; d_call: TRBD1; cdr3_nt: TGTGCCAGTAGTCCACCCGGGACAGGGGATAACTATGGCTACACCTTC; cdr3_aa: CASSPPGTGDNYGYTF
clone_size: -; v_call: TRBV7-2; j_call: TRBJ1-5; d_call: -; cdr3_nt: TGTGCCAGCAGCCTCACCAGCGCTCAGCCCCAGCATTTT; cdr3_aa: CASSLTSAQPQHF
clone_size: -; v_call: TRBV19; j_call: TRBJ1-2; d_call: TRBD1; cdr3_nt: TGTGCCAGTAGTACTCAGACAGGGGGCTTCGGCTACACCTTC; cdr3_aa: CASSTQTGGFGYTF
clone_size: -; v_call: TRBV19; j_call: TRBJ2-3; d_call: TRBD2; cdr3_nt: TGTGCCAGTAGTCCCGGACTAGCGGGAGGCCCAGCAGATACGCAGTATTTT; cdr3_aa: CASSPGLAGGPADTQYF
clone_size: once; v_call: TRBV15; j_call: TRBJ1-5; d_call: TRBD1; cdr3_nt: TGTGCCACCAGCAGAACTGACAGGGGCCGGGGCAATCAGCCCCAGCATTTT; cdr3_aa: CATSRTDRGRGNQPQHF
clone_size: few; v_call: TRBV28; j_call: TRBJ1-1; d_call: TRBD1; cdr3_nt: TGTGCCAGCATCCGAGTTGGATACAGGGGCCGCATGAACACTGAAGCTTTCTTT; cdr3_aa: CASIRVGYRGRMNTEAFF
clone_size: -; v_call: TRBV4-1; j_call: TRBJ1-5; d_call: -; cdr3_nt: TGCGCCAGCAGCCGGGGAGTGTTGGATAGCAATCAGCCCCAGCATTTT; cdr3_aa: CASSRGVLDSNQPQHF
clone_size: few; v_call: TRBV2; j_call: TRBJ2-2; d_call: -; cdr3_nt: TGTGCCAGCAGAGGTTATAGGGGCGCCGGGGAGCTGTTTTTT; cdr3_aa: CASRGYRGAGELFF
clone_size: -; v_call: TRBV18; j_call: TRBJ2-1; d_call: -; cdr3_nt: TGTGCCAGCTCACGAGGCGGCCAAGGGGCTGACAATGAGCAGTTCTTC; cdr3_aa: CASSRGGQGADNEQFF
clone_size: -; v_call: TRBV6-6; j_call: TRBJ1-4; d_call: -; cdr3_nt: TGTGCCAGCAGTCGGGACAACGAAAAACTGTTTTTT; cdr3_aa: CASSRDNEKLFF
clone_size: -; v_call: TRBV9; j_call: TRBJ2-6; d_call: -; cdr3_nt: TGTGCCAGCAGGCCCACCCCGAGCGGGGCCAACGTCCTGACTTTC; cdr3_aa: CASRPTPSGANVLTF
clone_size: -; v_call: TRBV9; j_call: TRBJ2-4; d_call: -; cdr3_nt: TGTGCCAGCACTCTCCCCGGGATGGACATTCAGTACTTC; cdr3_aa: CASTLPGMDIQYF
clone_size: -; v_call: TRBV3-1/TRBV3-2; j_call: TRBJ1-2; d_call: -; cdr3_nt: TGTGCCAGCAGCCCGTTGGGGCGAACTGCTAACTATGGCTACACCTTC; cdr3_aa: CASSPLGRTANYGYTF
clone_size: -; v_call: TRBV6-5; j_call: TRBJ1-5; d_call: TRBD1; cdr3_nt: TGTGCCAGCACGCCTGACAGGGCGAGTCAGCCCCAGCATTTT; cdr3_aa: CASTPDRASQPQHF
clone_size: -; v_call: TRBV28; j_call: TRBJ2-7; d_call: -; cdr3_nt: TGTGCCAGCAGTCCACCGTCGGGACACTCCTACGAGCAGTACTTC; cdr3_aa: CASSPPSGHSYEQYF
clone_size: -; v_call: TRBV27; j_call: TRBJ1-3; d_call: -; cdr3_nt: TGTGCCAGCAGACCTGACAGGAACTCTGGAAACACCATATATTTT; cdr3_aa: CASRPDRNSGNTIYF
clone_size: -; v_call: TRBV11-3; j_call: TRBJ2-5; d_call: -; cdr3_nt: TGTGCCAGCAGCTTAGGACCAGCGGAGGGGCGAGAGACCCAGTACTTC; cdr3_aa: CASSLGPAEGRETQYF
clone_size: -; v_call: TRBV10-3; j_call: TRBJ1-1; d_call: -; cdr3_nt: TGTGCCATCAGTGAGTCGGGGGGGAGCACTGAAGCTTTCTTT; cdr3_aa: CAISESGGSTEAFF
clone_size: -; v_call: TRBV28; j_call: TRBJ2-1; d_call: -; cdr3_nt: TGTGCCAGCGGGGGGGCCGGAGACAATGAGCAGTTCTTC; cdr3_aa: CASGGAGDNEQFF
clone_size: -; v_call: TRBV2; j_call: TRBJ1-2; d_call: -; cdr3_nt: TGTGCCAGCAGTGAAACGCCCACCGGGGGAGGCTACACCTTC; cdr3_aa: CASSETPTGGGYTF
clone_size: -; v_call: TRBV7-9; j_call: TRBJ1-1; d_call: -; cdr3_nt: TGTGCCAGCAGCCTACTCGGCGGCACTGAAGCTTTCTTT; cdr3_aa: CASSLLGGTEAFF
clone_size: -; v_call: TRBV30; j_call: TRBJ1-1; d_call: -; cdr3_nt: TGTGCCTGGAGTAGACAGGCCTCTGAAGCTTTCTTT; cdr3_aa: CAWSRQASEAFF
clone_size: -; v_call: TRBV5-5; j_call: TRBJ2-5; d_call: -; cdr3_nt: TGTGCCAGCAGCTTGGACGGGAGTGGTGAGACCCAGTACTTC; cdr3_aa: CASSLDGSGETQYF
clone_size: -; v_call: TRBV6-5; j_call: TRBJ1-5; d_call: -; cdr3_nt: TGTGCCAGCAGTCTCTCGTTTGGCCAGCCCCAGCATTTT; cdr3_aa: CASSLSFGQPQHF
clone_size: -; v_call: TRBV7-9; j_call: TRBJ2-1; d_call: -; cdr3_nt: TGTGCCAGCAGCTCCATAGCGAATGAGCAGTTCTTC; cdr3_aa: CASSSIANEQFF
clone_size: once; v_call: TRBV30; j_call: TRBJ2-3; d_call: TRBD2; cdr3_nt: TGTGCCTGCCGGGACTACCGGGATTCAGATACGCAGTATTTT; cdr3_aa: CACRDYRDSDTQYF
clone_size: -; v_call: TRBV19; j_call: TRBJ1-1; d_call: -; cdr3_nt: TGTGCCAGTAGTATTCAGGGATCCGGGACATGGAACACTGAAGCTTTCTTT; cdr3_aa: CASSIQGSGTWNTEAFF
clone_size: -; v_call: TRBV18; j_call: TRBJ2-1; d_call: TRBD2; cdr3_nt: TGTGCCAGCTCACCACCGGGGGGACTAGCGGGAGTGTACAATGAGCAGTTCTTC; cdr3_aa: CASSPPGGLAGVYNEQFF
clone_size: -; v_call: TRBV4-1; j_call: TRBJ2-1; d_call: TRBD2; cdr3_nt: TGCGCCAGCAGCCAAGTCCAGGGACTAAGGTACAATGAGCAGTTCTTC; cdr3_aa: CASSQVQGLRYNEQFF